These 17 T cell receptor beta chains share one sample of origin, sequenced in a study of response to subunit inactivated influenza vaccine. TCRdb reanalysed the RT-PCR reads using MiXCR and keeps one entry per CDR3 protein. Here the sample spans some 850,000 distinct CDR3 sequences, around 18% being singletons. The sequenced sample was PBMCs from blood, obtained 4 to 6 days after vaccination. These receptors were taken from a man aged 45-60 years who received an inactivated influenza vaccine.

The chain uses TRBV29-1 and TRBJ1-1, with 9 bases identical to TRBD1. Germline CDR1 is SQVTM and CDR2 is ANQGSEA. The CDR3 consists of 13 residues. V dropped 7 bases and J dropped 1; count of bases not matched to a gene: 4. The CDR3 is CSGLGQGNTEAFF. The CDR3 bases are TGCAGCGGGCTGGGACAGGGGAACACTGAAGCTTTCTTT. Full variable domain (remainder filled in from reference TRBV29-1 and TRBJ1-1): SAVISQKPSRDICQRGTSLTIQCQVDSQVTMMFWYRQQPGQSLTLIATANQGSEATYESGFVIDKFPISRPNLTFSTLTVSNMSPEDSSIYLCSGLGQGNTEAFFGQGTRLTVV.

The J gene is TRBJ2-3, the V gene TRBV12-3 or TRBV12-4; TRBD2 agrees at 7 bases. The V segment lost 6 bases and the J segment 2 bases; nucleotides outside the gene matches: 5. The CDR3 has 14 residues. The CDR3 coding sequence is TGTGCCAGCAGGCCTCTAGCGGCCACAGATACGCAGTATTTT. This gives the protein CASRPLAATDTQYF.

This chain links TRBV5-1 with TRBJ2-7; D gene uncertain. The CDR3 is 13 residues long. The germline gives CDR1 SGHRS, CDR2 YFSETQ. Between the trimmed V and J ends, which lost 0 bases and 5 bases, there was a span of 9 bases. The DNA for the CDR3 is TGCGCCAGCAGCTTGGCGACGGTCGACGAGCAGTACTTC. This translates into CASSLATVDEQYF.

This clonotype was seen a handful of times. The J gene is TRBJ2-2, the V gene TRBV6-1, with 14 bases that match TRBD2. The CDR3 consists of 16 residues. CDR1 is MNHNS and CDR2 is SASEGT in the germline V gene. The ends lost 5 bases at V and 6 bases at J; junction bases unmatched: 5. The CDR3 sequence: CASSRPGLAGAGELFF. As DNA, the CDR3 is TGTGCCAGCAGTCGACCGGGACTAGCGGGAGCCGGGGAGCTGTTTTTT.

This clonotype was seen a few times. The genes are TRBV6-1 and TRBJ2-2; D perhaps matches TRBD1 (6 bases). The V gene's germline CDR1 is MNHNS and CDR2 SASEGT. This CDR3 has 16 residues. V gave up 5 bases and J gave up 0 bases, with 13 bases separating them. The CDR3 DNA reads as TGTGCCAGCAGTCCCTCACAGGGCTCGAACACCGGGGAGCTGTTTTTT. This translates into CASSPSQGSNTGELFF.

This clonotype was recorded a few times. The V and J genes are TRBV7-2 and TRBJ2-7; weak D call: TRBD1 (6 bases). CDR1 and CDR2 (germline): SGHTA, FQGNSA. The CDR3 extends over 14 amino acids. Between the trimmed V and J ends, which lost 2 bases and 4 bases, there was a span of 12 bases. CDR3 sequence: CASSLYQGTYEQYF. CDR3 DNA: TGTGCCAGCAGCTTATATCAGGGGACGTACGAGCAGTACTTC.

This clonotype appeared a few times. V gene TRBV15 combines with J gene TRBJ2-1, with D possibly being TRBD2 (6 bases). CDR3 length equals 13 residues. Germline V gene sequence: CDR1 LNHNV, CDR2 YYDKDF (reference sequence). V was shortened by 0 bases and J by 12 bases, with 12 bases between the two germline ends. The CDR3 is CATSRDMGTGQFF. The CDR3 DNA reads TGTGCCACCAGCAGAGATATGGGGACTGGGCAGTTCTTC.

This clonotype has more than one count but fewer than ten. This chain joins TRBV29-1 and TRBJ2-7; no reliable D call. Trimming cost V 7 bases and J 3 bases, with 10 bases left between them. The CDR3 contains 11 residues. Per germline, CDR1 SQVTM and CDR2 ANQGSEA. The CDR3 DNA reads as TGCAGCGGTGAGATGAACTACGAGCAGTACTTC. Amino acid sequence: CSGEMNYEQYF.

This clonotype was seen a handful of times. The chain couples TRBV20-1 to TRBJ1-5; 7 nucleotides match TRBD1. The V gene's germline CDR1 is DFQATT and CDR2 SNEGSKA (reference sequence). This CDR3 has 13 residues. The trim removed 5 bases at V and 5 bases at J, leaving 6 bases unmatched. The CDR3 coding sequence is TGCAGTGCTCGGGACAGCACCTATCAGCCCCAGCATTTT. This codes for CSARDSTYQPQHF.

V gene TRBV29-1 combines with J gene TRBJ1-1, with a weak D call TRBD1 (6 bases). V was cut by 5 bases and J by 1 base, with 8 bases left in between. The CDR3 runs to 12 residues. Looked up from germline, CDR1 is SQVTM and CDR2 is ANQGSEA. CDR3 in amino acids: CSVSTGNTEAFF. CDR3 nucleotides: TGCAGCGTTTCGACAGGGAACACTGAAGCTTTCTTT.

V is TRBV6-6 and J is TRBJ2-5; D may be TRBD1 (5 bases). CDR3 size: 13 residues. CDR1 is MNHNY, CDR2 SVGAGI, per germline (reference sequence). The V end was cut by 6 bases, the J end by 5 bases, with 13 bases between. In nucleotides, the CDR3 is TGTGCCAGCAGACGACAGCACAGGGAGACCCAGTACTTC. Its protein product is CASRRQHRETQYF.

This clonotype was found many times. The chain carries TRBV5-1 and TRBJ2-7; no clear D. Between the trimmed V and J ends, which lost 2 bases and 1 base, there was a span of 10 bases. This CDR3 has 14 residues. In germline, CDR1 is SGHRS, CDR2 YFSETQ. This chain's CDR3 is CASSFSVGSYEQYF. CDR3 coding DNA: TGCGCCAGCAGCTTTTCGGTCGGGTCCTACGAGCAGTACTTC.

Remarks on this clonotype: The junction departs from germline at one end; a sequencing error may be responsible. The CDR3 protein is CVSSLLGQGGSPLHF. CDR3 DNA sequence: TGCGTCAGCAGCTTACTAGGACAGGGCGGGTCACCCCTCCACTTT. This sequence joins TRBV5-1 and TRBJ1-6; TRBD1 aligns across 8 bases. Germline CDR1 reads SGHRS; CDR2 reads YFSETQ. The CDR3 loop spans 15 amino acids.

This clonotype was seen a single time. The chain couples TRBV5-1 to TRBJ2-1; 8 nucleotides line up with TRBD2. V was pared by 0 bases and J by 7 bases, with 9 bases of the junction left unmatched. The CDR3 length is 16 residues. Germline assignment: CDR1 SGHRS and CDR2 YFSETQ. The CDR3 reads CASSLGGLESQNEQFF. The CDR3 DNA reads as TGCGCCAGCAGCTTGGGGGGACTAGAGAGCCAGAATGAGCAGTTCTTC.

The chain uses TRBV4-3 and TRBJ1-2, with TRBD1 matching 7 bases. The CDR3 totals 15 residues. Germline CDR1 and CDR2: LGHNA and YSLEER. The V segment lost 0 bases and the J segment 5 bases; nucleotides outside the gene matches: 6. CDR3 residues: CASSQDRQGGYGYTF. DNA for the CDR3: TGCGCCAGCAGCCAAGATAGACAGGGTGGATATGGCTACACCTTC.

This clonotype was seen a few times. The chain employs TRBV11-2 and TRBJ2-7; unclear D gene. Germline V gives CDR1 SGHAT, CDR2 FQNNGV. CDR3 length equals 15 residues. Trimming took off 4 bases at V and 3 bases at J, with 16 bases between the two ends. Here the CDR3 DNA reads TGTGCCAGCAGCTCAGTGAGGTTTAGAGACTACGAGCAGTACTTC. This translates into CASSSVRFRDYEQYF.

The chain has TRBV7-9 and TRBJ2-7; 7 positions match TRBD2. V trimming: 1 base; J trimming: 2 bases; junction bases outside the gene matches: 2. This CDR3 contains 14 residues. Germline V gene data show CDR1 as SEHNR and CDR2 as FQNEAQ (reference sequence). The CDR3 reads CASSLGEGTYEQYF. CDR3 sequence (DNA): TGTGCCAGCAGCTTAGGGGAGGGAACCTACGAGCAGTACTTC.